This is a list of T cell receptor beta chains from one sample in a study of blood T cell repertoires in COVID-19. Sequenced by immunoSEQ multiplex PCR; TCRdb stores in-frame clones only, minus some. This sample has approximately 290,000 clones, with 75% to 95% found just once. Sequenced input: PBMCs or T cells enriched from blood (not recorded which). The receptors come from a woman aged 25 to 39 who had recovered from COVID-19. The CDR3 runs from the conserved cysteine through the conserved F or W. Fields, in order: clone size, V gene, CDR3 protein. Size is omitted from some rows. Given values are once, few, many or a class for expanded clones.

abundance: -; v_gene: TRBV10-3; CDR3aa: CAISESVQGLIGTEAFF
abundance: -; v_gene: TRBV28; CDR3aa: CASGLRQGSTEAFF
abundance: -; v_gene: TRBV29-1; CDR3aa: CSVSFSSGNTIYF
abundance: -; v_gene: TRBV5-1; CDR3aa: CASSFGQGNEKLFF
abundance: -; v_gene: TRBV9; CDR3aa: CASSFGVGAGSGNTIYF
abundance: -; v_gene: TRBV27; CDR3aa: CASQSYATGVHQPQHF
abundance: -; v_gene: TRBV5-4; CDR3aa: CASSLDSGLTDTQYF
abundance: -; v_gene: TRBV24-1; CDR3aa: CATSDRSEAFF
abundance: -; v_gene: TRBV7-2; CDR3aa: CASSPQTGGTGELFF
abundance: -; v_gene: TRBV6-1; CDR3aa: CASSENAGQGIYEQYF
abundance: -; v_gene: TRBV29-1; CDR3aa: CSVGTGGAKLFF
abundance: once; v_gene: TRBV7-9; CDR3aa: CASSFNQGMQNTEAFF
abundance: -; v_gene: TRBV28; CDR3aa: CASRTHSGGSGANVLTF
abundance: -; v_gene: TRBV10-3; CDR3aa: CAISAPPGLAGEGATDTQYF
abundance: -; v_gene: TRBV7-8; CDR3aa: CASRLSGRAENSPLHF
abundance: -; v_gene: TRBV27; CDR3aa: CASSQDREGSPLHF
abundance: -; v_gene: TRBV3-1/TRBV3-2; CDR3aa: CASSPSGASPFF
abundance: -; v_gene: TRBV28; CDR3aa: CASSSGGPQPTDTQYF
abundance: -; v_gene: TRBV6-2/TRBV6-3; CDR3aa: CASSFRPGGADTQYF
abundance: -; v_gene: TRBV24-1; CDR3aa: CATSDGTGVSYEQYF
abundance: -; v_gene: TRBV7-2; CDR3aa: CASSFQPTGIRRQPQHF
abundance: -; v_gene: TRBV16; CDR3aa: CASSQGQGADTQYF
abundance: -; v_gene: TRBV10-3; CDR3aa: CAISEVASGAMSSYNEQFF
abundance: -; v_gene: TRBV27; CDR3aa: CASSPTTGGGYEQYF
abundance: once; v_gene: TRBV28; CDR3aa: CASRRLGLAGNEQFF
abundance: -; v_gene: TRBV30; CDR3aa: CACPYGTNSYEQYF
abundance: -; v_gene: TRBV6-5; CDR3aa: CASSYSNQGAKNIQYF
abundance: -; v_gene: TRBV5-6; CDR3aa: CASSGGTEAFF
abundance: -; v_gene: TRBV6-5; CDR3aa: CASTGQGSRGEQYF
abundance: -; v_gene: TRBV27; CDR3aa: CASSFDSTTGELFF
abundance: once; v_gene: TRBV5-1; CDR3aa: CASSLRTGGYEQYF
abundance: -; v_gene: TRBV5-1; CDR3aa: CASSLTDRFSGNTIYF
abundance: -; v_gene: TRBV7-2; CDR3aa: CASSPPGGRNQPQHF
abundance: -; v_gene: TRBV5-1; CDR3aa: CASSLTGGAGAEAFF
abundance: once; v_gene: TRBV7-2; CDR3aa: CASRSGTGGWETQYF